The clone carrying this T cell receptor beta chain appeared a few times. Its antigen is not known. The entry originates in a study of CD8+ T cells in alopecia areata. Study-wide context: After 6 to 18 months of tofacitinib, follow-up continued 6 months off drug.

Sequencing relied on a cDNA template that was reverse transcribed from extracted RNA. Libraries were prepared by immunoSEQ multiplex PCR; TCRdb keeps only in-frame clonotypes and omits some of them. The data hold some 200,000 clones, with less than 50% observed a single time. Looked up from germline, CDR1 is SEHNR and CDR2 is FQNEAQ (reference sequence). V dropped 9 bases and J dropped 6; count of bases not matched to a gene: 7. The CDR3 runs to 14 residues. Study-level results: Tofacitinib did not eliminate many expanded lesional clones from scalp or blood. Among the top 100, expanded CD8+ clones were significantly decreased by tofacitinib, as was scalp clonality.

Specified treatment: oral pan-JAK inhibitor, 5-10 mg twice daily. The specimen was CD4+ T cells sorted from blood, collected around week 36, from a patient treated with tofacitinib. This chain links TRBV7-9 with TRBJ2-1; 11 bases align to TRBD2. The clonotype originates from a human donor with alopecia areata. CDR3 DNA sequence: TGTGCCAGTACAACTAGCGGGGGAAGCAATGAGCAGTTCTTC. Its translation is CASTTSGGSNEQFF.